These 23 T cell receptor beta chains came from one sample sequenced in a study of blood T cell repertoires in COVID-19. Clones were read by immunoSEQ multiplex PCR, and TCRdb kept only the in-frame ones, dropping some. The table includes fewer than 200,000 clones, 60% to 85% detected once. Sequenced: peripheral blood. The receptors were sampled from an older man with acute or convalescent COVID-19.

CDR3 amino acids: CASSLGNFYGYTF. The CDR3 DNA reads as TGTGCCAGCAGCTTAGGCAACTTCTATGGCTACACCTTC. The chain combines TRBV7-9 with TRBJ1-2, with unresolved D. With 1 base removed from V and 4 bases from J, the gap between germline ends came to 7 bases. The CDR3 length is 13 residues. Per the germline V gene, CDR1 is SEHNR and CDR2 is FQNEAQ (reference sequence).

This clone was observed a single time. The rearrangement joins TRBV7-8 to TRBJ1-4; D may be TRBD1 (5 bases). The CDR3 runs to 14 residues. Germline V lookup: CDR1 SGHVS, CDR2 FQNEAQ. V shed 5 bases and J shed 7 bases, with 14 bases lying between them. The CDR3 loop reads CASSIDSRGEKLFF. CDR3 nucleotides: TGTGCCAGCAGCATCGACAGTCGTGGTGAAAAACTGTTTTTT. Full variable domain (remainder filled in from reference TRBV7-8 and TRBJ1-4): GAGVSQSPRYKVAKRGQDVALRCDPISGHVSLFWYQQALGQGPEFLTYFQNEAQLDKSGLPSDRFFAERPEGSVSTLKIQRTQQEDSAVYLCASSIDSRGEKLFFGSGTQLSVL.

This clone was detected only once. The chain links TRBV18 to TRBJ2-7, with 8 bases fitting TRBD2. Germline CDR1 reads KGHSH; CDR2 reads LQKENI. With V trimmed by 3 bases and J by 5 bases, 3 bases remained unmatched. This CDR3 contains 13 residues. This CDR3 reads CASSPGTSDEQYF. In DNA form, the CDR3 reads TGTGCCAGCTCACCCGGGACTAGTGACGAGCAGTACTTC.

This clone was detected once. J is TRBJ2-6 and V is TRBV19, with TRBD1 matching 7 bases. The CDR3 loop spans 17 amino acids. Germline V gives CDR1 LNHDA, CDR2 SQIVND (reference sequence). V shed 6 bases, J shed 0 bases, and the junction held 8 bases outside the gene matches. CDR3 bases: TGTGCCAGTAGGGGACAGCCACCAGTCTCTGGGGCCAACGTCCTGACTTTC. Protein product: CASRGQPPVSGANVLTF.

This rearrangement joins TRBV4-3 to TRBJ2-7, with D hard to call. CDR1 is LGHNA and CDR2 is YSLEER in the germline V gene. This CDR3 comprises 15 residues. Trimming removed 0 bases from V and 6 bases from J, with 15 bases in between. CDR3 DNA sequence: TGCGCCAGCAGCCAAGATTACCAGCGAGAGCTCGAGCAGTACTTC. Translating gives CASSQDYQRELEQYF.

This clone turned up a few times. The CDR3, as DNA: TGTGCCAGCAGCCGTGTCTCTAGCGGGGACTCCTACAATGAGCAGTTCTTC. It translates to CASSRVSSGDSYNEQFF. The chain has TRBV7-2 and TRBJ2-1; TRBD2 matches at 9 bases. The CDR3 covers 17 residues. The V segment lost 5 bases and the J segment 0 bases; nucleotides outside the gene matches: 8. Germline values: CDR1 SGHTA, CDR2 FQGNSA.

The rearrangement links TRBV4-3 to TRBJ2-3; 9 bases are shared with TRBD2. From germline, CDR1 is LGHNA and CDR2 YSLEER. CDR3 size: 15 residues. The ends lost 7 bases at V and 0 bases at J; junction bases unmatched: 5. CDR3 sequence (DNA): TGCGCCAGCAAGGCTAGCGGGGCCAGCACAGATACGCAGTATTTT. Its translation is CASKASGASTDTQYF.

The CDR3 region has the DNA TGTGCCAGCAGCCTCCTAGCGGGGTACGAGCAGTACTTC. It translates to CASSLLAGYEQYF. V gene TRBV3-1 (or the pseudogene TRBV3-2) combines with J gene TRBJ2-7, with TRBD2 matching over 9 bases. Unmatched junction bases numbered 2, after V lost 4 bases and J lost 4 bases. The CDR3 contains 13 residues. The germline V gene has CDR1 LGHDT and CDR2 YNNKEL (reference sequence).

CDR3 protein: CATSEPSGTLNEQFF. CDR3 nucleotides: TGTGCCACCAGTGAGCCTAGCGGGACCCTCAATGAGCAGTTCTTC. The gene calls are TRBV24-1 and TRBJ2-1; 9 nucleotides match TRBD2. The ends lost 4 bases at V and 6 bases at J; junction bases unmatched: 6. This CDR3 has 15 amino acids. Germline V CDR1 and CDR2: KGHDR, SFDVKD.

The V call is TRBV4-2, the J call TRBJ2-5; TRBD2 might be the D (5 bases). CDR1 is LGHNA and CDR2 is YNFKEQ in the germline V gene. The V and J ends lost 0 bases and 5 bases respectively, with 10 bases between them. The CDR3 contains 14 residues. The CDR3 spells CASSQDSEVETQYF. The CDR3 DNA sequence: TGTGCCAGCAGCCAAGATAGCGAGGTGGAGACCCAGTACTTC.

The rearrangement links TRBV3-1 (or the pseudogene TRBV3-2) to TRBJ2-3; 7 nucleotides line up with TRBD2. With 0 bases clipped from V and 2 bases from J, the junction kept 5 bases outside the gene matches. The CDR3 extends over 16 amino acids. The germline gives CDR1 LGHDT, CDR2 YNNKEL (reference sequence). CDR3 region: CASSQESSGYTDTQYF. DNA for the CDR3: TGTGCCAGCAGCCAAGAGTCTAGCGGTTACACAGATACGCAGTATTTT.

The chain employs TRBV5-1 and TRBJ2-5; 10 positions match TRBD2. Looked up from germline, CDR1 is SGHRS and CDR2 is YFSETQ. The CDR3 has 16 amino acids. V lost 0 bases and J lost 1; bases outside the gene matches: 3. This chain's CDR3 is CASSLDVAGGQETQYF. The DNA of the CDR3 is TGCGCCAGCAGCTTGGACGTAGCGGGGGGCCAAGAGACCCAGTACTTC.

The chain couples TRBV6-5 to TRBJ1-2, with D tentatively TRBD1 (6 bases). Trimming cost V 7 bases and J 5 bases, with 17 bases left between them. Germline assignment: CDR1 MNHEY and CDR2 SVGAGI. This CDR3 is built from 14 residues. For the CDR3, the DNA is TGTGCCAGCACCTCGACGACAGGCCGTTATGGCTACACCTTC. Its protein product is CASTSTTGRYGYTF.

The gene calls are TRBV28 and TRBJ2-1; 14 bases align to TRBD2. Germline lookup yields CDR1 MDHEN and CDR2 SYDVKM. Losses at the gene ends were 5 bases for V and 12 bases for J; bases not matched to a gene: 6. This CDR3 is built from 14 residues. The CDR3 coding sequence is TGTGCCAGCAGTACCCCGGGACTAGCGGGAGTGCAGTTCTTC. This sequence encodes CASSTPGLAGVQFF. The full variable domain, rest sourced from reference TRBV28 and TRBJ2-1, is DVKVTQSSRYLVKRTGEKVFLECVQDMDHENMFWYRQDPGLGLRLIYFSYDVKMKEKGDIPEGYSVSREKKERFSLILESASTNQTSMYLCASSTPGLAGVQFFGPGTRLTVL.

This CDR3 reads CASSPHLAGGSTDTQYF. Written as DNA, the CDR3 is TGTGCCAGCAGCCCTCACCTAGCGGGAGGGAGCACAGATACGCAGTATTTT. The gene calls are TRBV7-2 and TRBJ2-3, with 12 bases identical to TRBD2. CDR3 size: 17 residues. V trimming: 5 bases; J trimming: 0 bases; junction bases outside the gene matches: 6. Germline assignment: CDR1 SGHTA and CDR2 FQGNSA.

This chain connects TRBV2 to TRBJ2-2, with 10 bases aligning to TRBD1. The trim removed 2 bases at V and 5 bases at J, leaving 2 bases unmatched. The germline CDR1 and CDR2 sequences are SNHLY and FYNNEI. The CDR3 spans 15 residues. The CDR3 coding sequence is TGTGCCAGCAGTGAAATGGGACAGGGGACCGGGGAGCTGTTTTTT. Amino acid sequence: CASSEMGQGTGELFF. Together with reference TRBV2 and TRBJ2-2, the CDR3 gives the full variable domain: EPEVTQTPSHQVTQMGQEVILRCVPISNHLYFYWYRQILGQKVEFLVSFYNNEISEKSEIFDDQFSVERPDGSNFTLKIRSTKLEDSAMYFCASSEMGQGTGELFFGEGSRLTVL.

This rearrangement joins TRBV28 to TRBJ2-3; 10 bases fit TRBD2. V shed 5 bases and J 4 bases; nucleotides not matched to a gene: 9. The CDR3 contains 16 residues. From germline, CDR1 is MDHEN and CDR2 SYDVKM. The CDR3 reads CASSPPSGRVPDTQYF. For the CDR3, the DNA is TGTGCCAGCAGTCCGCCTAGCGGGAGAGTCCCAGATACGCAGTATTTT.

J is TRBJ2-7 and V is TRBV11-3; D might be TRBD2 (5 bases). The V and J ends lost 1 base and 3 bases respectively, with 13 bases between them. Germline-derived CDR1 and CDR2 are SGHNT and YENEEA. The CDR3 length is 15 residues. The CDR3 DNA reads as TGTGCCAGCAGCTTAGGGCCCAAAGGAGGCTACGAGCAGTACTTC. Its protein product is CASSLGPKGGYEQYF.

This clone was observed a single time. The J gene is TRBJ2-7, the V gene TRBV28; tentative D call: TRBD2 (6 bases). Germline V gives CDR1 MDHEN, CDR2 SYDVKM. With 7 bases removed from V and 2 bases from J, the gap between germline ends came to 9 bases. This CDR3 contains 12 residues. The CDR3 DNA reads TGTGCCAGCAACGGGGGAACCTACGAGCAGTACTTC. This encodes CASNGGTYEQYF.

This clone is categorized as medium-sized. The J gene is TRBJ2-3, the V gene TRBV6-1; 8 bases fit TRBD2. With V trimmed by 2 bases and J by 5 bases, 9 bases remained unmatched. Germline-derived CDR1 and CDR2 are MNHNS and SASEGT. This CDR3 is 16 amino acids long. The CDR3 loop reads CASSEPGRARGDTQYF. CDR3 DNA: TGTGCCAGCAGTGAACCCGGGAGGGCCAGGGGAGATACGCAGTATTTT.

The rearrangement links TRBV4-1 to TRBJ1-4; D is ambiguous. Germline loops: CDR1 MGHRA, CDR2 YSYEKL. V lost 0 bases and J lost 7, with 12 bases in between. CDR3 length: 15 residues. The CDR3 DNA reads TGCGCCAGCAGCCAAGAGGACCGGCGGGGTGAAAAACTGTTTTTT. It yields the protein CASSQEDRRGEKLFF.

This clone has a handful of counts. The chain is built from TRBV3-1 (or the pseudogene TRBV3-2) and TRBJ1-1; TRBD1 aligns across 7 bases. The CDR3 totals 16 residues. Unmatched junction bases numbered 11, after V lost 3 bases and J lost 4 bases. Germline V gene lookup returns CDR1 LGHDT and CDR2 YNNKEL (reference sequence). In DNA, the CDR3 is TGTGCCAGCAGCCACCCGACAGGGAATAGCGGCACTGAAGCTTTCTTT. Amino acids: CASSHPTGNSGTEAFF.

The V and J genes are TRBV7-8 and TRBJ1-1, with TRBD1 matching over 9 bases. This CDR3 is 14 amino acids long. Germline values: CDR1 SGHVS, CDR2 FQNEAQ. J was trimmed by 11 bases and V by 5 bases; bases with no gene match: 12. The CDR3 region has the DNA TGTGCCAGCAGCCTTGACAGGGGGGTAGTAACGGCTTTCTTT. Amino acid sequence: CASSLDRGVVTAFF. Complete variable domain (other parts from reference TRBV7-8 and TRBJ1-1): GAGVSQSPRYKVAKRGQDVALRCDPISGHVSLFWYQQALGQGPEFLTYFQNEAQLDKSGLPSDRFFAERPEGSVSTLKIQRTQQEDSAVYLCASSLDRGVVTAFFGQGTRLTVV.